The 14 T cell receptor beta chains reported below all come from one sample, sequenced in a study of blood T cell repertoires in COVID-19. The table came from immunoSEQ multiplex PCR; TCRdb's copy has only in-frame clones and leaves some out. The sample has fewer than 200,000 clones; 82% are singletons. The source material was PBMCs or T cells enriched from blood (not recorded which). These receptors were taken from a man between 60 and 75 years old who had recovered from COVID-19.

The V call is TRBV7-2, the J call TRBJ2-3; 9 positions match TRBD1. V trimming: 3 bases; J trimming: 14 bases; junction bases outside the gene matches: 9. CDR1 and CDR2 from the germline V gene are SGHTA and FQGNSA. The CDR3 contains 13 residues. CDR3 nucleotide sequence: TGTGCCAGCAGCTTCGGGTCGGGACAGGGTCCGTATTTT. Protein sequence: CASSFGSGQGPYF.

The chain joins TRBV29-1 to TRBJ1-5; the D gene is possibly TRBD1 (5 bases). The CDR3 spans 14 residues. Trimming took 6 bases from V and 1 from J, leaving 13 bases between them. Germline assignment: CDR1 SQVTM and CDR2 ANQGSEA. This chain's CDR3 is CSVPTGSSNQPQHF. In nucleotides, the CDR3 is TGCAGCGTACCTACAGGATCGAGCAATCAGCCCCAGCATTTT.

V usage is TRBV28 and J usage is TRBJ1-6; D might be TRBD1 (6 bases). Germline V gene sequence: CDR1 MDHEN, CDR2 SYDVKM. The length of the CDR3 is 15 residues. V was pared by 4 bases and J by 10 bases, with 17 bases between. The CDR3 DNA sequence: TGTGCCAGCAGTTCTGGGACATCCCTCTTCTCACCCCTCCACTTT. This translates into CASSSGTSLFSPLHF. The variable domain in full, completed from reference TRBV28 and TRBJ1-6, reads DVKVTQSSRYLVKRTGEKVFLECVQDMDHENMFWYRQDPGLGLRLIYFSYDVKMKEKGDIPEGYSVSREKKERFSLILESASTNQTSMYLCASSSGTSLFSPLHFGNGTRLTVT.

The V and J genes are TRBV18 and TRBJ2-4, with 13 bases fitting TRBD2. Unmatched junction bases numbered 7, after V lost 4 bases and J lost 1 base. CDR3 size: 18 residues. CDR1 and CDR2 (germline): KGHSH, LQKENI. In nucleotides, the CDR3 is TGTGCCAGCTCACACGGGACTAGCGGGATGGTCGCCAAAAACATTCAGTACTTC. It translates to CASSHGTSGMVAKNIQYF.

The chain is built from TRBV10-1 and TRBJ1-4, with a tentative D call TRBD1 (6 bases). Trimming shortened V by 3 bases and J by 2 bases, and 19 bases separated the two germline ends. Germline CDR1 is WNHNN and CDR2 is SYGVQD (reference sequence). The CDR3 runs to 18 residues. CDR3 in amino acids: CASSDPPQGKGTNEKLFF. As DNA, the CDR3 is TGCGCCAGCAGTGACCCTCCGCAGGGGAAAGGCACTAATGAAAAACTGTTTTTT.

The gene calls are TRBV27 and TRBJ2-3; D uncertain. This CDR3 has 12 amino acids. Germline V CDR1 and CDR2: MNHEY, SMNVEV (reference sequence). V dropped 4 bases and J dropped 2 bases, with 4 bases sitting between them. The CDR3, as DNA: TGTGCCAGCAGTTATAACACAGATACGCAGTATTTT. It specifies CASSYNTDTQYF.

The chain couples TRBV5-1 to TRBJ1-1, with D unclear. With 1 base removed from V and 1 base from J, the gap between germline ends came to 11 bases. The CDR3 spans 15 residues. Germline V CDR1 and CDR2: SGHRS, YFSETQ. Here the CDR3 DNA reads TGCGCCAGCAGCTTGTCGTGGCAGAAGAACACTGAAGCTTTCTTT. Protein sequence: CASSLSWQKNTEAFF.

The chain carries TRBV9 and TRBJ2-1; no clear D gene. There are 12 residues in the CDR3. Germline V gene sequence: CDR1 SGDLS, CDR2 YYNGEE. Trimming removed 4 bases from V and 5 bases from J, with 7 bases in between. The CDR3 coding sequence is TGTGCCAGCAGCCCCCGGGACAATGAGCAGTTCTTC. Its protein is CASSPRDNEQFF.

CDR3 DNA: TGTGCCAGCAGCTTAAGGGCCAGCGGGAGCACAGATACGCAGTATTTT. Encoded protein: CASSLRASGSTDTQYF. The chain couples TRBV7-6 to TRBJ2-3; weak D call: TRBD2 (6 bases). V was trimmed by 2 bases and J by 0 bases, leaving 12 bases between them. The CDR3 runs 16 residues. Looked up from germline, CDR1 is SGHVS and CDR2 is FNYEAQ. Full variable domain (outside the CDR3, taken from reference TRBV7-6 and TRBJ2-3): GAGVSQSPRYKVTKRGQDVALRCDPISGHVSLYWYRQALGQGPEFLTYFNYEAQQDKSGLPNDRFSAERPEGSISTLTIQRTEQRDSAMYRCASSLRASGSTDTQYFGPGTRLTVL.

The rearrangement links TRBV7-9 to TRBJ2-2; unclear D gene. The germline V gene encodes CDR1 SEHNR and CDR2 FQNEAQ (reference sequence). Trimming pared 5 bases from V and 6 bases from J, leaving 7 bases between. CDR3 length: 12 residues. This CDR3 reads CASSSRAGELFF. The CDR3 DNA sequence: TGTGCCAGCAGCAGCCGGGCCGGGGAGCTGTTTTTT. Supplemented by reference TRBV7-9 and TRBJ2-2, the full variable domain reads DTGVSQNPRHKITKRGQNVTFRCDPISEHNRLYWYRQTLGQGPEFLTYFQNEAQLEKSRLLSDRFSAERPKGSFSTLEIQRTEQGDSAMYLCASSSRAGELFFGEGSRLTVL.

The chain joins TRBV13 to TRBJ2-2; the D gene is possibly TRBD1 (6 bases). Between the trimmed V and J ends, which lost 2 bases and 3 bases, there was a span of 16 bases. The CDR3 is 17 amino acids. Germline V CDR1 and CDR2: PRHDT, FYEKMQ (reference sequence). The CDR3 DNA reads as TGTGCCAGCAGCTTATTGGACCAGGGGATGTACACCGGGGAGCTGTTTTTT. This sequence encodes CASSLLDQGMYTGELFF.

The V gene is TRBV4-2, the J gene TRBJ1-2; TRBD1 matches 8 bases. The V segment lost 4 bases and the J segment 7 bases; nucleotides outside the gene matches: 2. The CDR3 extends over 12 amino acids. CDR1 and CDR2 (germline): LGHNA, YNFKEQ. CDR3 in DNA: TGTGCCAGCAGCCTCGACAGGGGTGGCTACACCTTC. Amino acid sequence: CASSLDRGGYTF.

This chain uses TRBV5-5 with TRBJ1-5, with no clear D. The CDR3 has 13 residues. Germline V gene lookup returns CDR1 SGHKS and CDR2 YYEKEE (reference sequence). V lost 0 bases, J lost 5 bases, and 6 bases lay in between. CDR3 loop: CASSLAGDQPQHF. The CDR3 DNA reads as TGTGCCAGCAGCTTGGCGGGTGATCAGCCCCAGCATTTT.

The chain is built from TRBV6-1 and TRBJ2-2; TRBD1 agrees at 7 bases. V shed 2 bases, J shed 7 bases, and the junction held 7 bases outside the gene matches. The CDR3 runs 15 residues. The V gene's germline CDR1 is MNHNS and CDR2 SASEGT. CDR3 amino acids: CASSERQGWNGELFF. The CDR3 DNA reads TGTGCCAGCAGTGAAAGACAGGGTTGGAACGGGGAGCTGTTTTTT.